Listed below are T cell receptor beta chains from one sample, sequenced in a study of T-cell reconstitution after alpha-beta-depleted transplantation in children. TCRdb reprocessed the PCR reads via MiXCR and lists one record per CDR3 protein. The table has 200,000 to 300,000 distinct CDR3 sequences, roughly 25% seen once. The sequencing used PBMCs, mostly from graft donor cells, collected 360 days after TCRalphabeta/CD19-depleted stem cell transplant. These receptors came from a female patient aged 2 to 10 who had a stem cell transplant for congenital amegakaryocytic thrombocytopenia, so the T cells may come from the graft donor. Both conserved end residues are part of each CDR3. The order of the fields is J gene, V gene, D gene, clone size, CDR3 DNA, CDR3 protein. The D gene is left open where the match is weak. Clone size, where shown, is once, few, many, or a class for clones that have expanded.

TRBJ2-1 TRBV25-1 TRBD2 NA TGTGCCAGCAGTGAATATCCATCGGGGGGGGCCTACAATGAGCAGTTCTTC CASSEYPSGGAYNEQFF
TRBJ2-1 TRBV20-1 TRBD1 few TGCAGTGCCAACCCGGGACAGGGTGAGTTCTTC CSANPGQGEFF
TRBJ2-6 TRBV7-6 TRBD1 NA TGTGCCAGCAGCTACGGACAGGGCTTATCTGGGGCCAACGTCCTGACTTTC CASSYGQGLSGANVLTF
TRBJ2-2 TRBV12-3/TRBV12-4 NA many TGTGCCAGCAGCCCCGTGGGGTCGAACACCGGGGAGCTGTTTTTT CASSPVGSNTGELFF
TRBJ2-2 TRBV30 NA NA TGTGCCTGGAGTCAGGACGGAGGCACCGGGGAGCTGTTTTTT CAWSQDGGTGELFF
TRBJ1-3 TRBV20-1 TRBD1 NA TGCAGTGCTGGACAGGGGAAAGCCGGAAACACCATATATTTT CSAGQGKAGNTIYF
TRBJ2-2 TRBV30 NA NA TGTGCCTGGAGCGAGCTCCGTGGTATTGACGGGGAGCTGTTTTTT CAWSELRGIDGELFF
TRBJ2-1 TRBV5-1 TRBD2 NA TGCGCCAGCAGCCATAGCGGGGGCCTTACCTCCAATGAGCAGTTCTTC CASSHSGGLTSNEQFF
TRBJ1-5 TRBV6-1 NA NA TGTGCGGTGGGAATTACGACGGGTCAGCCCCAGCATTTT CAVGITTGQPQHF
TRBJ2-7 TRBV5-1 TRBD2 NA TGCGCCAGCAGCGCGGGGGTAGCCTACGAGCAGTACTTC CASSAGVAYEQYF
TRBJ2-7 TRBV28 NA few TGTGCCAGCAGTATTGACCAGGGTAAGATCTTCAACGAGCAGTACTTC CASSIDQGKIFNEQYF
TRBJ1-2 TRBV29-1 TRBD1 NA TGCAGCGTTGAATCTGGGACAGGGACTGGCTACACCTTC CSVESGTGTGYTF
TRBJ2-3 TRBV20-1 NA few TGCAGTGCTAGATCCCCTGGGGGAGATACGCAGTATTTT CSARSPGGDTQYF
TRBJ2-3 TRBV7-2 TRBD2 NA TGTGCCAGCAGCCATTGGACTAGCGGGGATATCACAGATACGCAGTATTTT CASSHWTSGDITDTQYF
TRBJ1-1 TRBV12-5 NA NA TGTGCTAGTGGTTTGGGATCCCGAGGGGGGTCCCTGAACACTGAAGCTTTCTTT CASGLGSRGGSLNTEAFF
TRBJ2-2 TRBV7-6 NA NA TGTGCCAGCAGCTTAGTGCCGAACACCGGGGAGCTGTTTTTT CASSLVPNTGELFF
TRBJ1-4 TRBV4-1 NA NA TGCGCCAGCAGCCAGGTAGCGGCAACTAATGAAAAACTGTTTTTT CASSQVAATNEKLFF
TRBJ2-1 TRBV28 NA NA TGTGCCAGCAGGTCTCAGGTAATGGATGAGCAGTTCTTC CASRSQVMDEQFF
TRBJ2-1 TRBV2 NA NA TGTGCCAGCAGTGAAACCCGGGACTACAATGAGCAGTTCTTC CASSETRDYNEQFF
TRBJ1-3 TRBV30 NA NA TGTGCCTGGAGTGTACTTCAGTCTGGAAACACCATATATTTT CAWSVLQSGNTIYF
TRBJ2-1 TRBV5-1 NA few TGCGCCAGCAGCTTGATGGGAGGTGAGCAGTTCTTC CASSLMGGEQFF
TRBJ2-7 TRBV12-3/TRBV12-4 NA few TGTGCCAGCAGTTTATTACTACACTACGAGCAGTACTTC CASSLLLHYEQYF
TRBJ1-2 TRBV12-3/TRBV12-4 NA few TGTGCCAGCAGTTTAGGGCAGGGTTTAACCTATGGCTACACCTTC CASSLGQGLTYGYTF
TRBJ2-5 TRBV14 NA many TGTGCCAGCAGCCAAGGCGGCAGGGTATTTCGAGAGACCCAGTACTTC CASSQGGRVFRETQYF
TRBJ2-7 TRBV5-1 TRBD2 NA TGCGCCAGCAGCTTCTACCGAACTAGCGGAGGCATCTCCTACGAGCAGTACTTC CASSFYRTSGGISYEQYF
TRBJ1-1 TRBV12-3/TRBV12-4 NA NA TGTGCCAGCAGTTCGGAGGGGGGTGGGACTGAAGCTTTCTTT CASSSEGGGTEAFF
TRBJ2-3 TRBV25-1 NA NA TGTGCCAGCAGTGACCCGGACAGACTTAGCACAGATACGCAGTATTTT CASSDPDRLSTDTQYF
TRBJ2-5 TRBV29-1 TRBD1 NA TGCAGCGATAGGGACAGGGTGAAAGAGACCCAGTACTTC CSDRDRVKETQYF
TRBJ1-1 TRBV18 NA few TGTGCCAGCTCACCACCCGGGGGGGTGGTAACTGAAGCTTTCTTT CASSPPGGVVTEAFF
TRBJ2-5 TRBV29-1 NA NA TGCAGCGTTGAAGTTGGGCAGGTCCAAGAGACCCAGTACTTC CSVEVGQVQETQYF
TRBJ2-2 TRBV24-1 NA many TGTGCCACCCAAGACTCAAACACCGGGGAGCTGTTTTTT CATQDSNTGELFF
TRBJ2-7 TRBV5-1 TRBD2 NA TGCGCCAGCGCACAAACGGGACTAGCGGATGACTACGAGCAGTACTTC CASAQTGLADDYEQYF
TRBJ2-1 TRBV21-1 NA many TGTGCCAGCAGCAAAGGTTTCTCTAGCGGGAGTGTTTATGAGCAGTTCTTC CASSKGFSSGSVYEQFF
TRBJ1-5 TRBV12-3/TRBV12-4 NA few TGTGCCAGCAGTTTGATCGGTCAGCCCCAGCATTTT CASSLIGQPQHF
TRBJ2-3 TRBV6-1 NA few TGTGCCAGCAGTGATGGACTTTCTAATACGCAGTATTTT CASSDGLSNTQYF